This TCR beta chain was observed in a study of blood T cell repertoires in COVID-19. Trimming took off 2 bases at V and 8 bases at J, with 15 bases between the two ends. The V gene's germline CDR1 is SGHTA and CDR2 FQGNSA. The CDR3 runs to 15 residues. How the authors handled the data: Reference gene primer amplification gave nucleated cell count estimates. The assay was immunoSEQ multiplex PCR, and TCRdb's table has in-frame clones only and misses some. V and J calls and clone size are those listed in that table; D and trimming were worked out from the DNA. Among some 260,000 clones listed, 88% were seen once.

This TCR was recovered from a woman aged 35 to 49 who had recovered from COVID-19. This chain uses TRBV7-2 with TRBJ1-4; weak D call: TRBD1 (5 bases). What was sequenced was peripheral blood. Written as DNA, the CDR3 is TGTGCCAGCAGCTTAAACCCCCCGGGGGGAGAAAAACTGTTTTTT. The encoded protein is CASSLNPPGGEKLFF.